This T cell receptor beta chain was obtained from a study of technical replicates of blood from several donors. The CDR3 covers 16 residues. Germline V gene data show CDR1 as SGHTS and CDR2 as YDEGEE. V shed 0 bases and J shed 0 bases, with 11 bases lying between them. Libraries were prepared by immunoSEQ multiplex PCR; TCRdb keeps only in-frame clonotypes and omits some of them. There are approximately 66,000 clones in the sample; roughly 90% occur only once, and 4.6% lies in the top ten. The count of this clone is one. The clonotype was recovered from a human donor in good health. Some clones in this sample may be carry-over from other donors' samples. The chain combines TRBV5-8 with TRBJ2-3; D gene uncertain. Material for sequencing was PBMCs. DNA of the CDR3: TGTGCCAGCAGCTTGGTTGGCGGCCCGAGCACAGATACGCAGTATTTT. It yields the protein CASSLVGGPSTDTQYF.